This T cell receptor beta chain was sequenced in a study of Graves' ophthalmopathy and Graves' hyperthyroidism. Study-wide findings and caveats: A classifier, a 13-signature model, separated ophthalmopathy from stable hyperthyroidism with roughly 90% sensitivity and approximately 80% specificity.

From RNA, the CDR3 regions of TCR beta chains were amplified and sequenced. The first round was an RT-PCR with HTBI primers, and the second round was a multiplex PCR. A single record per CDR3 protein comes from TCRdb applying MiXCR to the multiplex PCR reads. The table includes 200,000 to 250,000 distinct CDR3 sequences, 40% to 50% detected once. This clonotype was detected only a few times. Its antigen is currently unknown. This receptor was identified in an adult man with Graves' ophthalmopathy. The sample comprised peripheral blood.

The CDR3, as DNA: TGTGCCACCAGCAGACCCGACAGGGGGCTTCAGCCCCAGCATTTT. It codes for CATSRPDRGLQPQHF. The chain recombines TRBV15 with TRBJ1-5, with TRBD1 identical over 10 bases. V dropped 2 bases and J dropped 6; count of bases not matched to a gene: 4. The CDR3 is made up of 15 amino acids. Germline CDR1 reads LNHNV; CDR2 reads YYDKDF (reference sequence).